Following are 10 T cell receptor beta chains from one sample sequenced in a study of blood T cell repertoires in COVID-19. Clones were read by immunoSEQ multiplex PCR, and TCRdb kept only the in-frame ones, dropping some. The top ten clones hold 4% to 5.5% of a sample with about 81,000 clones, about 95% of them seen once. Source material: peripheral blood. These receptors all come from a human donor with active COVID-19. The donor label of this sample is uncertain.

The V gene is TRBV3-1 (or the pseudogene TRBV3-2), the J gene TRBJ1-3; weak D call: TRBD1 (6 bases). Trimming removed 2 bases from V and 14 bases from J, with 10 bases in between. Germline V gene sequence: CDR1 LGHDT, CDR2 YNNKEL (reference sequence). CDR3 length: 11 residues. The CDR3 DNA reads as TGTGCCAGCAGCCAAAGACAGGTTTTATATTTT. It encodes CASSQRQVLYF.

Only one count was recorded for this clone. In DNA form, the CDR3 reads TGTGCCAGCAGCCCGAGACAGGGTTCCCACTCCGAGCAGTACTTC. It translates to CASSPRQGSHSEQYF. The chain carries TRBV7-6 and TRBJ2-7; 7 bases are a match to TRBD1. CDR3 length equals 15 residues. CDR1 and CDR2 from the germline V gene are SGHVS and FNYEAQ. Trimming removed 5 bases from V and 6 bases from J; junction bases left unmatched: 13.

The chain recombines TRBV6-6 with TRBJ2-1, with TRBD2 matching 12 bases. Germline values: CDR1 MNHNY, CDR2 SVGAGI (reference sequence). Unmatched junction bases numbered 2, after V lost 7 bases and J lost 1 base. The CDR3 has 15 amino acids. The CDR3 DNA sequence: TGTGCCAGCATCACTAGCGGGGGGTCCTACAATGAGCAGTTCTTC. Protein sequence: CASITSGGSYNEQFF.

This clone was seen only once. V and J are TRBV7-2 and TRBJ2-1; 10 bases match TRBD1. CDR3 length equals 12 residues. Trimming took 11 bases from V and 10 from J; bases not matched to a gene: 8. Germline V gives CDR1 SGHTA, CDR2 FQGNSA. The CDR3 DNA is TGTGCCGCCGGGACAGGGGTGGGGGAGCAGTTCTTC. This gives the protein CAAGTGVGEQFF.

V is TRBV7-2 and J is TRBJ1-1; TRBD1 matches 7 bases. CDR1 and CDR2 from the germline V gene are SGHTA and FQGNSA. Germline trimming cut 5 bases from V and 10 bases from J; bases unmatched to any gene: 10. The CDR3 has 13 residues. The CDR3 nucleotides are TGTGCCAGCAGCCCGAAGGAGGGGGCAAGAGCTTTCTTT. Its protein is CASSPKEGARAFF. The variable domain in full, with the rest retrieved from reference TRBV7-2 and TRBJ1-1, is GAGVSQSPSNKVTEKGKDVELRCDPISGHTALYWYRQSLGQGLEFLIYFQGNSAPDKSGLPSDRFSAERTGGSVSTLTIQRTQQEDSAVYLCASSPKEGARAFFGQGTRLTVV.

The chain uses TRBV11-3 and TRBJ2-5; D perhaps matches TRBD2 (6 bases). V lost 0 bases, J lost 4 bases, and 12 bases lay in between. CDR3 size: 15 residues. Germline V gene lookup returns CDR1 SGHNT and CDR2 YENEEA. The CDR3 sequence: CASSLDPHSGETQYF. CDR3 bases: TGTGCCAGCAGCTTAGATCCCCATAGCGGAGAGACCCAGTACTTC. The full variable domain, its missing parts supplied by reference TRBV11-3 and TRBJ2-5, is EAGVVQSPRYKIIEKKQPVAFWCNPISGHNTLYWYLQNLGQGPELLIRYENEEAVDDSQLPKDRFSAERLKGVDSTLKIQPAELGDSAVYLCASSLDPHSGETQYFGPGTRLLVL.

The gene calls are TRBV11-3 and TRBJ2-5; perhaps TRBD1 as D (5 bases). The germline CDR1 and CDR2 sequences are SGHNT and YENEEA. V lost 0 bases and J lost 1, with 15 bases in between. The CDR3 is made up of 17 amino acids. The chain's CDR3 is CASSLDVKVQGQETQYF. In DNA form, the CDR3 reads TGTGCCAGCAGCTTAGATGTGAAGGTTCAGGGCCAAGAGACCCAGTACTTC.

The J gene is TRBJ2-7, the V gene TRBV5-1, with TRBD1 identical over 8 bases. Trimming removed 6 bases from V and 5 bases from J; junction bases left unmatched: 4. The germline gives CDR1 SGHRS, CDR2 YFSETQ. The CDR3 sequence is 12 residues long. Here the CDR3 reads CASTEDRDEQYF. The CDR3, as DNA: TGCGCCAGCACCGAGGACAGGGACGAGCAGTACTTC.

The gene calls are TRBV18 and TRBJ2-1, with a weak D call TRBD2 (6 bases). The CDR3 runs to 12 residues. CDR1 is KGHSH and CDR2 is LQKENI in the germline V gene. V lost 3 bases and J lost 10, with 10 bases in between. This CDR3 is CASSPRLAEQFF. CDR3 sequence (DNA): TGTGCCAGCTCACCGAGGCTAGCGGAGCAGTTCTTC.

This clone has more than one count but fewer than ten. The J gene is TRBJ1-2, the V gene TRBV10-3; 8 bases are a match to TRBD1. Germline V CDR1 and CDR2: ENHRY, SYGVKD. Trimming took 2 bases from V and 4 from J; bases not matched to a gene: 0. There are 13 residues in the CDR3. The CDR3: CAISEDRGYGYTF. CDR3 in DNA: TGTGCCATCAGTGAGGACAGGGGCTATGGCTACACCTTC.